A single sample is the source of the 18 T cell receptor beta chains below, sequenced in a study of blood T cell repertoires in COVID-19. TCRdb's table, derived via immunoSEQ multiplex PCR, lists solely in-frame clones and lacks some. The data contain about 390,000 clones, 87% of them seen just once; the ten biggest clones take up about 9.4%. The sequenced sample consisted of PBMCs or T cells enriched from blood (not recorded which). Source of these receptors: a woman between 45 and 65 years old who had recovered from COVID-19.

The CDR3 region has the DNA TGTGCCAGCAGCTTTCAGGGGGCAAGGGAAAAACTGTTTTTT. Its translation is CASSFQGAREKLFF. The chain links TRBV7-2 to TRBJ1-4, with TRBD1 matching 8 bases. Germline V gene lookup returns CDR1 SGHTA and CDR2 FQGNSA. This CDR3 comprises 14 residues. J gave up 8 bases and V 3 bases, and 5 bases lay outside the gene matches.

CDR3 residues: CASSTRGIGNSPLHF. In DNA form, the CDR3 reads TGTGCCAGCTCCACTCGGGGAATAGGGAATTCACCCCTCCACTTT. The chain uses TRBV7-9 and TRBJ1-6; D ambiguous. The CDR3 sequence is 15 residues long. Per the germline V gene, CDR1 is SEHNR and CDR2 is FQNEAQ (reference sequence). V was shortened by 8 bases and J by 7 bases, with 18 bases between the two germline ends.

V gene TRBV15 combines with J gene TRBJ2-1, with 14 bases aligning to TRBD2. V was pared by 9 bases and J by 0 bases, with 13 bases of the junction left unmatched. CDR1 is LNHNV, CDR2 YYDKDF, per germline (reference sequence). This CDR3 spans 19 amino acids. The CDR3 nucleotides are TGTGCCACTAAAGAACCAGGACTAGCGGGGGGCCGCTCCTACAATGAGCAGTTCTTC. Translating it yields CATKEPGLAGGRSYNEQFF.

This clone was observed a handful of times. The chain is built from TRBV7-9 and TRBJ2-2, with 7 positions matching TRBD2. CDR1 is SEHNR, CDR2 FQNEAQ, per germline (reference sequence). The CDR3 extends over 16 amino acids. Trimming at V came to 4 bases and at J to 0 bases, leaving 5 bases not matched to a gene. This chain's CDR3 is CASSSPGLTNTGELFF. The CDR3 DNA sequence: TGTGCCAGCAGCTCTCCGGGACTAACGAACACCGGGGAGCTGTTTTTT.

The gene calls are TRBV5-1 and TRBJ2-3, with a tentative D call TRBD2 (5 bases). This CDR3 has 14 residues. V was cut by 3 bases and J by 2 bases, with 10 bases left in between. CDR1 and CDR2 from the germline V gene are SGHRS and YFSETQ. The CDR3 protein is CASSYTSDTDTQYF. CDR3 nucleotides: TGCGCCAGCAGCTACACTAGTGACACAGATACGCAGTATTTT.

The chain joins TRBV4-1 to TRBJ2-4; D is unresolved. The germline V gene has CDR1 MGHRA and CDR2 YSYEKL. CDR3 length: 17 amino acids. V shed 1 base and J shed 0 bases, with 13 bases lying between them. The CDR3 sequence is CASSQVGDRLAKNIQYF. The DNA for the CDR3 is TGCGCCAGCAGCCAAGTTGGAGACCGTCTAGCCAAAAACATTCAGTACTTC.

The chain employs TRBV18 and TRBJ1-2; D possibly corresponds to TRBD1 (5 bases). The CDR3 spans 16 residues. Trimming pared 2 bases from V and 5 bases from J, leaving 18 bases between. Per the germline V gene, CDR1 is KGHSH and CDR2 is LQKENI. This CDR3 reads CASSPSVGHGGYGYTF. In DNA, the CDR3 is TGTGCCAGCTCACCAAGTGTGGGGCACGGAGGGTATGGCTACACCTTC.

The CDR3 loop reads CASSSGGGSTGELFF. The CDR3 DNA follows: TGTGCCAGCAGCTCTGGCGGGGGGTCCACCGGGGAGCTGTTTTTT. This chain connects TRBV3-1 (or the pseudogene TRBV3-2) to TRBJ2-2; 8 nucleotides line up with TRBD2. The ends lost 5 bases at V and 4 bases at J; junction bases unmatched: 6. This CDR3 region has 15 residues. Germline-derived CDR1 and CDR2 are LGHDT and YNNKEL (reference sequence).

V is TRBV5-6 and J is TRBJ2-2; 8 bases map to TRBD2. Unmatched junction bases numbered 7, after V lost 1 base and J lost 5 bases. The CDR3 length is 16 residues. The germline V gene encodes CDR1 SGHDT and CDR2 YYEEEE. The CDR3 DNA is TGTGCCAGCAGCTTGATCCAGCGGGGGAGAACCGGGGAGCTGTTTTTT. As protein: CASSLIQRGRTGELFF.

DNA of the CDR3: TGTGCTCTTGCCGGGGAGGGACAGGGACACAATCAGCCCCAGCATTTT. It encodes CALAGEGQGHNQPQHF. The gene calls are TRBV7-3 and TRBJ1-5; 9 bases are a match to TRBD1. Germline V CDR1 and CDR2: SGHTA, FQGTGA. The CDR3 extends over 16 amino acids.

The V and J genes are TRBV3-1 (or the pseudogene TRBV3-2) and TRBJ1-1, with no clear D. There are 14 residues in the CDR3. V was trimmed by 6 bases and J by 1 base, leaving 12 bases between them. The germline V gene encodes CDR1 LGHDT and CDR2 YNNKEL (reference sequence). The CDR3 protein is CASRYEHRNTEAFF. The CDR3, as DNA: TGTGCCAGCAGATACGAACACCGGAACACTGAAGCTTTCTTT.

This clone was detected once. The rearrangement joins TRBV30 to TRBJ1-2; the match to TRBD1 covers 7 bases. Germline CDR1 reads GTSNPN; CDR2 reads SVGIG (reference sequence). With 3 bases clipped from V and 4 bases from J, the junction kept 8 bases outside the gene matches. The CDR3 spans 14 residues. CDR3 loop: CAWRNRQGLYGYTF. The CDR3 nucleotides are TGTGCCTGGAGAAACCGACAGGGACTCTATGGCTACACCTTC.

CDR3 nucleotides: TGTGCCAGCAGCCCCAGGGGCGACAATCAGCCCCAGCATTTT. The encoded protein is CASSPRGDNQPQHF. The chain uses TRBV11-2 and TRBJ1-5; TRBD1 is a possible D gene (6 bases). The V end lost 5 bases, the J end lost 3 bases, and 11 bases lay between the germline ends. This CDR3 has 14 residues. CDR1 is SGHAT, CDR2 FQNNGV, per germline.

The genes are TRBV28 and TRBJ1-2; TRBD1 might be the D (5 bases). V lost 5 bases to trimming and J lost 4 bases, with 20 bases between them. Germline lookup yields CDR1 MDHEN and CDR2 SYDVKM. The CDR3 length is 16 residues. In nucleotides, the CDR3 is TGTGCCAGCAGTCCCCCCGGGACTTTGAGTATCTATGGCTACACCTTC. Protein product: CASSPPGTLSIYGYTF.

As DNA, the CDR3 is TGTGCCAGCAGTTTGGGCCCCCGGTATGGCTACACCTTC. It translates to CASSLGPRYGYTF. The rearrangement joins TRBV27 to TRBJ1-2; D unclear. The CDR3 is made up of 13 amino acids. The ends were cut back, 3 bases at V and 5 bases at J, with 10 bases in the middle. CDR1 and CDR2 from the germline V gene are MNHEY and SMNVEV (reference sequence).

The gene calls are TRBV2 and TRBJ1-4, with D unclear. The CDR3 runs to 12 residues. The V and J ends lost 2 bases and 4 bases respectively, with 2 bases between them. Germline V CDR1 and CDR2: SNHLY, FYNNEI. CDR3 sequence (DNA): TGTGCCAGCAGTGAACTTAATGAAAAACTGTTTTTT. Protein product: CASSELNEKLFF.

The CDR3 protein is CASSDTGNTIYF. DNA for the CDR3: TGTGCCAGCAGCGATACAGGAAACACCATATATTTT. The V gene is TRBV9, the J gene TRBJ1-3; D not certain. V was cut by 3 bases and J by 4 bases, with 5 bases left in between. Germline loops: CDR1 SGDLS, CDR2 YYNGEE. The CDR3 consists of 12 residues. The entire variable domain, with the rest obtained from reference TRBV9 and TRBJ1-3, is as follows: DSGVTQTPKHLITATGQRVTLRCSPRSGDLSVYWYQQSLDQGLQFLIQYYNGEERAKGNILERFSAQQFPDLHSELNLSSLELGDSALYFCASSDTGNTIYFGEGSWLTVV.

The chain joins TRBV3-1 (or the pseudogene TRBV3-2) to TRBJ2-5, with D possibly TRBD1 on 6 matching bases. The V gene lost 3 bases and the J gene lost 2 bases, with 10 bases spanning the gap. This CDR3 comprises 14 residues. Germline loops: CDR1 LGHDT, CDR2 YNNKEL (reference sequence). The CDR3 sequence is CASSQRGMQETQYF. CDR3 coding DNA: TGTGCCAGCAGCCAGAGGGGGATGCAAGAGACCCAGTACTTC.